Listed below are T cell receptor beta chains from one sample, sequenced in a study of shared clonotypes between healthy human individuals. Sequencing used immunoSEQ multiplex PCR; TCRdb keeps in-frame clones, though not all of them. Altogether 450,000 to 650,000 clones are present, roughly 79% being singletons, with the ten largest covering 12%. The sequenced sample consisted of PBMCs. All receptors come from a woman between 40 and 50 years old in good health. Some clones in this sample may be carry-over from other donors' samples. Each CDR3 is given with its conserved first and last residue. D genes are given only for firm matches. Clone size, where shown, is once, few, many, or a class for clones that have expanded.

D,J,V,size,length,DNA,CDR3
.,TRBJ2-6,TRBV5-5,.,14,TGTGCCAGCAGCTCCTCGTCTGGGGCCAACGTCCTGACTTTC,CASSSSSGANVLTF
.,TRBJ1-2,TRBV7-9,.,14,TGTGCCAGCAGCTTTGGGGGTTTGGACTATGGCTACACCTTC,CASSFGGLDYGYTF
TRBD2,TRBJ2-3,TRBV19,few,17,TGTGCCAGTAGGGTCCGACTAGCGGGAAGTAGCACAGATACGCAGTATTTT,CASRVRLAGSSTDTQYF
.,TRBJ2-5,TRBV7-8,.,17,TGTGCCAGCAGCTCGACTACAGGGACTACCCGAATTGGGACCCAGTACTTC,CASSSTTGTTRIGTQYF
.,TRBJ2-2,TRBV6-5,many,14,TGTGCCAGCAGTTACTCACTAAGCACCGGGGAGCTGTTTTTT,CASSYSLSTGELFF
.,TRBJ2-1,TRBV2,.,13,TGTGCCAGCAGTGGGCCCCTTCGTGGTGAGCAGTTCTTC,CASSGPLRGEQFF
.,TRBJ2-5,TRBV20-1,.,11,TGCAGTGCTAGGGAACCGGCCCCAGGGTACTTC,CSAREPAPGYF
.,TRBJ2-1,TRBV11-2,.,15,TGTGCCAGCAGCTCCTACCTCAGCTCCTACAATGAGCAGTTCTTC,CASSSYLSSYNEQFF
TRBD1,TRBJ2-1,TRBV7-2,.,16,TGTGCCAGCAGCTTAGCGAGGACAGGGGGTAGGAATGAGCAGTTCTTC,CASSLARTGGRNEQFF
.,TRBJ2-7,TRBV11-2,.,15,TGTGCCAGCAGCTTAGATCCAGGGTCGGCCTACGAGCAGTACTTC,CASSLDPGSAYEQYF
.,TRBJ1-5,TRBV28,.,13,TGTGCCAGCAGAAGGACTGGCGGTGAGCCCCAGCATTTT,CASRRTGGEPQHF
.,TRBJ2-5,TRBV29-1,.,14,TGCAGTGCAGCTGGGGCTGCGTCAAGAGAGACCCAGTACTTC,CSAAGAASRETQYF
TRBD2,TRBJ2-1,TRBV11-2,few,15,TGTGCCAGCAGCTTTTCCCGAGCGGGAAACAATGAGCAGTTCTTC,CASSFSRAGNNEQFF
TRBD1,TRBJ2-5,TRBV18,once,15,TGTGCCAGCTCACCGGGACAGGGTTCTGCAGAGACCCAGTACTTC,CASSPGQGSAETQYF
TRBD2,TRBJ2-7,TRBV10-3,.,13,TGTGCCAAAGCTAGCGGGAGAACGGACGAGCAGTACTTC,CAKASGRTDEQYF
.,TRBJ1-2,TRBV27,.,13,TGTGCCAGCAGTTTATCGGGGGCCTACGGCTACACCTTC,CASSLSGAYGYTF
TRBD2,TRBJ2-1,TRBV4-1,.,14,TGCGCCAGCAGCCAGACTAGCTCCAGGCGGGAGCAGTTCTTC,CASSQTSSRREQFF
.,TRBJ1-4,TRBV5-1,.,13,TGCGCCAGCAGCTTACAGGAAAATGAAAAACTGTTTTTT,CASSLQENEKLFF
TRBD2,TRBJ2-7,TRBV28,.,15,TGTGCCAGCAGATTAGGGACTAACCCGTCCTACGAGCAGTACTTC,CASRLGTNPSYEQYF
TRBD1,TRBJ2-3,TRBV10-3,.,16,TGTGCCATCAGTCCGGGACAGGGGGGGCGCACAGATACGCAGTATTTT,CAISPGQGGRTDTQYF
TRBD1,TRBJ2-1,TRBV5-1,.,15,TGCGCCAGCAGCTTAGCCGGGACAGGGAACAATGAGCAGTTCTTC,CASSLAGTGNNEQFF
.,TRBJ1-1,TRBV5-1,few,14,TGCGCCAGCAGCCCCTGGACAGAAAACACTGAAGCTTTCTTT,CASSPWTENTEAFF
.,TRBJ1-4,TRBV2,.,14,TGTGCCAGCAGGGGATCCGCAACTAATGAAAAACTGTTTTTT,CASRGSATNEKLFF
.,TRBJ1-4,TRBV4-1,.,14,TGCGCCAGCAGCCAGGGGGTGGGGAGTGAAAAACTGTTTTTT,CASSQGVGSEKLFF
TRBD1,TRBJ1-4,TRBV5-1,.,15,TGCGCCAGCAGCTCCTTACAGGGGGCTGGTGAAAAACTGTTTTTT,CASSSLQGAGEKLFF
TRBD1,TRBJ2-1,TRBV4-3,few,15,TGCGCCAGCAGCCAAGATATTACAGGGGGTAATGAGCAGTTCTTC,CASSQDITGGNEQFF
.,TRBJ1-2,TRBV28,once,14,TGTGCCAGCAGGCGGCCAGCTGCTAACTATGGCTACACCTTC,CASRRPAANYGYTF
TRBD2,TRBJ2-7,TRBV7-9,.,13,TGTGCCAGCAGTGGACTAGTGTTTTCCGAGCAGTACTTC,CASSGLVFSEQYF
.,TRBJ2-2,TRBV30,.,13,TGTGCCTGGAGTGTACTTAGAACCAGGGAGCTGTTTTTT,CAWSVLRTRELFF
.,TRBJ1-1,TRBV25-1,.,15,TGTGCCAGCAGTGACCCCATGCAGGGTTCCACTGAAGCTTTCTTT,CASSDPMQGSTEAFF
.,TRBJ1-2,TRBV28,.,14,TGTGCCTCTATTGGACTTCAATCTAACTATGGCTACACCTTC,CASIGLQSNYGYTF
.,TRBJ2-7,TRBV7-9,.,15,TGTGCCAGCAGCTTAGAATCAGGAGAGGCCTACGAGCAGTACTTC,CASSLESGEAYEQYF
TRBD2,TRBJ2-1,TRBV5-6,once,16,TGTGCCAGCAGCGAAGGACTAGCGGGAGGGCTCGGTGAGCAGTTCTTC,CASSEGLAGGLGEQFF
.,TRBJ2-5,TRBV29-1,.,16,TGCAGCGTTGAGCCAAGACAGTACGTAATACAAGAGACCCAGTACTTC,CSVEPRQYVIQETQYF
.,TRBJ1-1,TRBV21-1,.,15,TGTGCCAGCAGCAAACGGGGCCGACAGAACACTGAAGCTTTCTTT,CASSKRGRQNTEAFF
.,TRBJ2-1,TRBV4-3,.,16,TGCGCCAGCAGCCAAGCCCCGCGAACAGGGATGGATGAGCAGTTCTTC,CASSQAPRTGMDEQFF
.,TRBJ2-2,TRBV28,.,14,TGTGCCAGCAGTTTGGGACAACAAACCGGGGAGCTGTTTTTT,CASSLGQQTGELFF
TRBD2,TRBJ2-1,TRBV5-5,.,14,TGTGCCAGCAGCTCGCGACTAGCGGGGGGGGAGCAGTTCTTC,CASSSRLAGGEQFF
.,TRBJ2-7,TRBV5-1,.,14,TGCGCCAGCAGCTTGGAGGGATTAATTTACGAGCAGTACTTC,CASSLEGLIYEQYF
.,TRBJ1-2,TRBV12-2,.,16,TGTGCAAGTCGCTTAGCAAGGGACAGAACTAACTATGGCTACACCTTC,CASRLARDRTNYGYTF
TRBD1,TRBJ1-2,TRBV28,.,14,TGTGCCAGCAGCGGGACAGGGTCTCACTATGGCTACACCTTC,CASSGTGSHYGYTF
TRBD1,TRBJ2-7,TRBV7-2,.,14,TGTGCCAGCAGCGGACAGGGGATGTTGTACGAGCAGTACTTC,CASSGQGMLYEQYF
.,TRBJ2-3,TRBV30,.,13,TGTGCCTGGAGTCCCCGGGACACAGATACGCAGTATTTT,CAWSPRDTDTQYF
.,TRBJ2-7,TRBV6-5,few,15,TGTGCCAGCAGTTATGGGGGGACTGGCTCCTACGAGCAGTACTTC,CASSYGGTGSYEQYF
TRBD2,TRBJ2-7,TRBV11-3,.,16,TGTGCCAGCAGCCCCGGTTCGCGGGAGGGAAACTACGAGCAGTACTTC,CASSPGSREGNYEQYF
.,TRBJ1-1,TRBV18,few,15,TGTGCCAGCTCACCGCGCCGGGGACCGAACACTGAAGCTTTCTTT,CASSPRRGPNTEAFF
TRBD1,TRBJ2-2,TRBV6-5,.,15,TGTGCCAGCAGTTGGGACAGGGCGGGTCCCGGGGAGCTGTTTTTT,CASSWDRAGPGELFF
TRBD2,TRBJ2-2,TRBV11-2,many,15,TGTGCCAGCACCCCGAGGGGAGGGCTGGGCGGGGAGCTGTTTTTT,CASTPRGGLGGELFF
TRBD2,TRBJ2-2,TRBV9,.,18,TGTGCCAGCAGCCCCACGACTAGCGGGAGGGCCCGAACCGGGGAGCTGTTTTTT,CASSPTTSGRARTGELFF
.,TRBJ2-1,TRBV7-8,.,12,TGTGCCAGCAGCTGGGTAGCGGATGAGCAGTTCTTC,CASSWVADEQFF
TRBD2,TRBJ2-7,TRBV5-6,.,14,TGTGCCAGCAGCTCTCCGGGACTAGCCTACGAGCAGTACTTC,CASSSPGLAYEQYF
.,TRBJ2-3,TRBV6-5,many,15,TGTGCCAGCAGTGTACAGCCGACCGGCACAGATACGCAGTATTTT,CASSVQPTGTDTQYF
TRBD1,TRBJ1-5,TRBV15,.,15,TGTGCCACCAGCAGAGATGGCAGGGGGCGGGGGTCCCAGCATTTT,CATSRDGRGRGSQHF
.,TRBJ1-5,TRBV6-1,.,13,TGTGCCAGCAGAGCAGATAGCAATCAGCCCCAGCATTTT,CASRADSNQPQHF
TRBD2,TRBJ2-1,TRBV7-3,once,14,TGTGCCAGCAGCGCCGGGACTAACTACAATGAGCAGTTCTTC,CASSAGTNYNEQFF
TRBD1,TRBJ2-1,TRBV4-2,.,15,TGTGCCAGCAGCCAACAGACAGGGACATGGGAGGAGCAGTTCTTC,CASSQQTGTWEEQFF
TRBD1,TRBJ1-1,TRBV2,medium-sized,17,TGTGCCAGCAGTGGTTGGGACAGGGTTACGGTGAACACTGAAGCTTTCTTT,CASSGWDRVTVNTEAFF